This TCR beta chain was documented in a study of T-cell reconstitution after alpha-beta-depleted transplantation in children (dated by TCRdb to the mid-2010s). In terms of the full investigation: Using TCR repertoire profiling, the study quantitatively followed how T-cell immune reconstitution unfolded in children after TCRalphabeta/CD19-depleted allogeneic hematopoietic cell transplantation. On the study overall, not on this receptor specifically: In some patients, the high TCRbeta diversity seen at day 60 was put down to recipient T cells and intrathymic progenitors that had survived conditioning. The apparently early recovery of alphabetaT-cell counts about two months after transplant reportedly depended on only several hundred rapidly expanded clones that came from non-depleted graft cells. Hyperexpanded clone frequencies declined over subsequent months; after one year, T-cell counts and TCRbeta diversity were mostly attributed to newly produced T cells.

Interpreted using the paper, the treatment or condition label stands for: allogeneic hematopoietic cell transplantation with graft depleted of TCRalphabeta T cells and CD19 B cells. TCRalphabeta/CD19-depleted allogeneic hematopoietic cell grafts were given to the transplant recipients, all of whom were children. V is clipped by 7 bases and J by 0 bases, and the sequence between their germline boundaries is 16 bases long. The CDR3, from cysteine to phenylalanine, totals 14 residues. Only CDR3 DNA remains: 42 bases, in frame from the first base. Taken from the germline V gene, the CDR1 and CDR2 loops are SQVTM and ANQGSEA. In its sample, this clonotype was seen many times. The antigen it binds to is not known. No quality values exist for individual bases; no much larger clone is one base distant. Libraries were made using PCR. The sample was run on an Illumina HiSeq 2500. To normalize quantification of the TCRbeta repertoire, the TCR libraries were built with molecular barcoding that relied on unique molecular identifiers. Through fastp at Q25 and MiXCR, TCRdb rebuilt clones from the public reads, retaining in-frame beta chains. A single entry per CDR3 protein holds the most common genes and DNA from its merged rows. The table for this sample lists about 200,000 distinct CDR3 sequences; approximately 6.9% of them were counted only once. The ten top clones hold 5.5% of the sample.

The rearranged chain carries TRBV29-1 and TRBJ2-7, with no D gene named confidently. The receptor's source is a boy aged 2 to 9 with acute lymphoblastic leukemia, due to receive a stem cell transplant. The specimen comprised PBMCs, sampled before TCRalphabeta/CD19-depleted stem cell transplant. The sequence in DNA is TGCAGCGCCCTGAGTCGAACAAGCTCCTACGAGCAGTACTTC. This is translated as CSALSRTSSYEQYF.